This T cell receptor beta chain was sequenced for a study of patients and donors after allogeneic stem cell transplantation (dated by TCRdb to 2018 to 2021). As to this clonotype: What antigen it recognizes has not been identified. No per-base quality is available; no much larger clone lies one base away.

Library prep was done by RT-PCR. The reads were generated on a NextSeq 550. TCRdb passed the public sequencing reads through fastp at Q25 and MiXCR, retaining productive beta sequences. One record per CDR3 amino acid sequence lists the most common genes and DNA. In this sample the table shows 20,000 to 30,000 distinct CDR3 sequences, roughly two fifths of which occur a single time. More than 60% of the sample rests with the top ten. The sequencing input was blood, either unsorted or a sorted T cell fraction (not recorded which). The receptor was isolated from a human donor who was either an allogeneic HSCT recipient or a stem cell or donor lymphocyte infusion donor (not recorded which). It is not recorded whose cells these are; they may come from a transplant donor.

The base sequence is TGTGCCAGCAGCTCGGACAGGGCTGGAAACACCATATATTTT. Its translation is CASSSDRAGNTIYF. The chain links TRBV11-2 with TRBJ1-3, with 8 bases matching TRBD1. CDR1 is given as SGHAT and CDR2 as FQNNGV, both from the germline V gene. The germline V and J ends show losses of 4 bases and 2 bases respectively, and no gene match explains 1 base of the junction. The CDR3 contains 14 residues, cysteine and phenylalanine counted. The CDR3 DNA has 42 bases and is translated from base 1.